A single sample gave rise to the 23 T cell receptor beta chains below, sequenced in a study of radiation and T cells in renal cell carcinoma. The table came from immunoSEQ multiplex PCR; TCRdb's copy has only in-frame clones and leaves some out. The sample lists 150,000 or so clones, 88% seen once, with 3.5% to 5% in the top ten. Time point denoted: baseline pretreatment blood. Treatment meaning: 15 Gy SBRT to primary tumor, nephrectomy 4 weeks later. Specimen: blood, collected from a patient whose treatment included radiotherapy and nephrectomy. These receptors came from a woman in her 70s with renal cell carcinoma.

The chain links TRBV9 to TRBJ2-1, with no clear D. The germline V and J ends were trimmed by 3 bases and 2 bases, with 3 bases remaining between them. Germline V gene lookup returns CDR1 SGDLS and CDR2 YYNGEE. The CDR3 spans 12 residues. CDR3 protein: CASSGPYNEQFF. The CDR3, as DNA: TGTGCCAGCAGCGGACCCTACAATGAGCAGTTCTTC. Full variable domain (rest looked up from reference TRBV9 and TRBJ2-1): DSGVTQTPKHLITATGQRVTLRCSPRSGDLSVYWYQQSLDQGLQFLIQYYNGEERAKGNILERFSAQQFPDLHSELNLSSLELGDSALYFCASSGPYNEQFFGPGTRLTVL.

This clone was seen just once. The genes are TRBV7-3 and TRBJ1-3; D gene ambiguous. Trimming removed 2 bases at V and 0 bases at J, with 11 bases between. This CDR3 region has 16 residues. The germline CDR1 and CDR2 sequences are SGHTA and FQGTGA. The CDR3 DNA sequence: TGTGCCAGCAGCTTAGCCCCGAGTGGCTCTGGAAACACCATATATTTT. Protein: CASSLAPSGSGNTIYF.

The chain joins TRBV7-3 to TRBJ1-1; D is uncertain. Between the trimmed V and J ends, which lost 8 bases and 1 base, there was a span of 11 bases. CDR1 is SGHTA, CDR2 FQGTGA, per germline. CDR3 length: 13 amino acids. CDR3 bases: TGTGCCAGCGGCCGCGAGGGGAACACTGAAGCTTTCTTT. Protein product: CASGREGNTEAFF.

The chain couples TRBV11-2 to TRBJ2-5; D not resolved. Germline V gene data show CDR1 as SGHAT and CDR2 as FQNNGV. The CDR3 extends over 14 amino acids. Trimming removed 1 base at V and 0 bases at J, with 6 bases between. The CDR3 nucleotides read TGTGCCAGCAGCTTAGGGTCTCACCAAGAGACCCAGTACTTC. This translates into CASSLGSHQETQYF.

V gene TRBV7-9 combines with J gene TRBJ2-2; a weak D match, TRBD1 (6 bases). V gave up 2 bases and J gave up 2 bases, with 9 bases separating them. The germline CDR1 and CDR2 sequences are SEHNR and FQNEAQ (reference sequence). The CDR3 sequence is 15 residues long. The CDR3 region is CASSLKTGNTGELFF. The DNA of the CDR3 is TGTGCCAGCAGCTTAAAGACAGGCAACACCGGGGAGCTGTTTTTT.

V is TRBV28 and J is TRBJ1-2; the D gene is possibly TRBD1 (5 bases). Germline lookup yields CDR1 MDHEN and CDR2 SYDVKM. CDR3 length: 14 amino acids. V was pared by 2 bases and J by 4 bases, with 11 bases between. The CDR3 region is CASSLLYGGYGYTF. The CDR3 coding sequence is TGTGCCAGCAGTTTACTCTACGGGGGCTATGGCTACACCTTC.

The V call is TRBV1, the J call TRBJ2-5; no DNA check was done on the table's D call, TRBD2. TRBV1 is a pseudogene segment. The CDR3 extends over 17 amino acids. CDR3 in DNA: TGCACCAGCAGCAACACCGGGACTAGCGGGGTCCATTGGGCCCAGTACTTC. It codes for CTSSNTGTSGVHWAQYF.

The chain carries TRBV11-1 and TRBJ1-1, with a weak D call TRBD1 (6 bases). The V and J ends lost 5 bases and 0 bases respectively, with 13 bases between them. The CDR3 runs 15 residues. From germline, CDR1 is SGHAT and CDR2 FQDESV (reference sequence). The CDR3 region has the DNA TGTGCCAGCAGCCCCCTGGACAGAGTGAACACTGAAGCTTTCTTT. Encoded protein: CASSPLDRVNTEAFF.

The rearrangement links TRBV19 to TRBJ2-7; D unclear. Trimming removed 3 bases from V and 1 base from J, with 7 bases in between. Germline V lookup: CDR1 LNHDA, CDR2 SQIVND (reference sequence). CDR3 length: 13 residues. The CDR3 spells CASSISVSYEQYF. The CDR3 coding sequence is TGTGCCAGTAGTATTTCCGTTTCCTACGAGCAGTACTTC.

CDR3: CASSLAGGLYEQYF. DNA of the CDR3: TGTGCCAGCAGCTTAGCCGGGGGCCTCTACGAGCAGTACTTC. This sequence joins TRBV11-1 and TRBJ2-7, with D possibly being TRBD1 or TRBD2 (6 bases each). This CDR3 region has 14 residues. Germline-derived CDR1 and CDR2 are SGHAT and FQDESV (reference sequence). V dropped 0 bases and J dropped 3 bases, with 9 bases sitting between them.

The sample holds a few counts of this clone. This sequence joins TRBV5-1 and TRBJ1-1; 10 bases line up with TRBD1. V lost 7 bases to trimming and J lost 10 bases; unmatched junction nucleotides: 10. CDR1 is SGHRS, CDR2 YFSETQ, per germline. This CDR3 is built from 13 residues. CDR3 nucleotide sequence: TGCGCCAGCTCGGTGGGACAGGGGTCTTCAGCTTTCTTT. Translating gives CASSVGQGSSAFF.

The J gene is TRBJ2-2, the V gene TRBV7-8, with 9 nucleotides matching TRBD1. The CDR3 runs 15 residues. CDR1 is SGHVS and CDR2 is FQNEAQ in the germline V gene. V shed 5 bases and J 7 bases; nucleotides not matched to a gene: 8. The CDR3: CASSPGQGTGGELFF. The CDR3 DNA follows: TGTGCCAGCAGCCCGGGACAGGGCACGGGCGGGGAGCTGTTTTTT.

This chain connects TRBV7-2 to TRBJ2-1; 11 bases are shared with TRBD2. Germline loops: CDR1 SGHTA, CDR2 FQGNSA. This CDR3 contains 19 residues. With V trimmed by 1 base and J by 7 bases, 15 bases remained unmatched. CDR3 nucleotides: TGTGCCAGCAGCTTAGGTCGACTAGCGGGGAGGTATTCTGGAAATGAGCAGTTCTTC. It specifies CASSLGRLAGRYSGNEQFF.

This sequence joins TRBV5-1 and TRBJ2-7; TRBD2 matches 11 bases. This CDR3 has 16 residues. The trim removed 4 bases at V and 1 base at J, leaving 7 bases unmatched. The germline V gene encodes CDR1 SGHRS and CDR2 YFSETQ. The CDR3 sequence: CASSISSGGRSYEQYF. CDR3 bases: TGCGCCAGCAGCATTTCTAGCGGGGGGAGGTCCTACGAGCAGTACTTC.

The CDR3 nucleotides are TGTGCCAGCAGTTACTCTAGTGACGGGAGTAGACCTAAGTTCTTC. Its protein product is CASSYSSDGSRPKFF. The chain is built from TRBV6-6 and TRBJ2-1; D is possibly TRBD2 (6 bases). Per germline, CDR1 MNHNY and CDR2 SVGAGI (reference sequence). The V and J ends lost 0 bases and 14 bases respectively, with 20 bases between them. The CDR3 covers 15 residues.

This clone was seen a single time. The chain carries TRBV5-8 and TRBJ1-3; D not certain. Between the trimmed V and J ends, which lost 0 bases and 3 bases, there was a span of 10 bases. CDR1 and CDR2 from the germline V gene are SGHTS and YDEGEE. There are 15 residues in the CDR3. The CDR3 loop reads CASSLGVGNGNTIYF. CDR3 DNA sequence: TGTGCCAGCAGCTTGGGGGTTGGTAATGGAAACACCATATATTTT.

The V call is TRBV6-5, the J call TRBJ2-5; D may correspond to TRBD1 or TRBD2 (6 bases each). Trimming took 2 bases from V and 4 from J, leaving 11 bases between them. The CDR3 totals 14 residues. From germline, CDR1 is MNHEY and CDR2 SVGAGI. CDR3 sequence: CASSYLQGGETQYF. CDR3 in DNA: TGTGCCAGCAGTTACCTACAGGGAGGAGAGACCCAGTACTTC.

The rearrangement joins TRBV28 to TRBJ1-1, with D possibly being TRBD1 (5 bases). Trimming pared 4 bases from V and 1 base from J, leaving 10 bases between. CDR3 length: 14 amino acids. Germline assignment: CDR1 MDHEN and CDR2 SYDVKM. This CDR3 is CASSYLTGNTEAFF. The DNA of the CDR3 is TGTGCCAGCAGTTACCTTACAGGGAACACTGAAGCTTTCTTT.

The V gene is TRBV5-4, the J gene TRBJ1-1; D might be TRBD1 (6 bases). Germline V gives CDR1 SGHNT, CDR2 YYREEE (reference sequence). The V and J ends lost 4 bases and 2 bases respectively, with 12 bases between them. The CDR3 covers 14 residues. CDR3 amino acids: CASSLTQGNTEAFF. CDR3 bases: TGTGCCAGCAGCCTAACACAGGGTAACACTGAAGCTTTCTTT.

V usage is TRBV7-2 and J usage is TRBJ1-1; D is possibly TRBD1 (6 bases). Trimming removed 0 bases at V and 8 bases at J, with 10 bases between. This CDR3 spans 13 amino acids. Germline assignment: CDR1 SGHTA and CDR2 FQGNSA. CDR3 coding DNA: TGTGCCAGCAGCTTAGCATACAGGGCAGAAGCTTTCTTT. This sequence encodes CASSLAYRAEAFF. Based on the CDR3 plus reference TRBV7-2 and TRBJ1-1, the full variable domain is GAGVSQSPSNKVTEKGKDVELRCDPISGHTALYWYRQSLGQGLEFLIYFQGNSAPDKSGLPSDRFSAERTGGSVSTLTIQRTQQEDSAVYLCASSLAYRAEAFFGQGTRLTVV.

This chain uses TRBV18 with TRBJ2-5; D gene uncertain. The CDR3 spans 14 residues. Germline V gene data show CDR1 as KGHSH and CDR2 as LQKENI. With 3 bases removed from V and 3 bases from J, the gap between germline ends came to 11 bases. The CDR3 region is CASSPQQREETQYF. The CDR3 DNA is TGTGCCAGCTCACCCCAACAAAGAGAAGAGACCCAGTACTTC. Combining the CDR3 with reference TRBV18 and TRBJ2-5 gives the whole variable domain NAGVMQNPRHLVRRRGQEARLRCSPMKGHSHVYWYRQLPEEGLKFMVYLQKENIIDESGMPKERFSAEFPKEGPSILRIQQVVRGDSAAYFCASSPQQREETQYFGPGTRLLVL.

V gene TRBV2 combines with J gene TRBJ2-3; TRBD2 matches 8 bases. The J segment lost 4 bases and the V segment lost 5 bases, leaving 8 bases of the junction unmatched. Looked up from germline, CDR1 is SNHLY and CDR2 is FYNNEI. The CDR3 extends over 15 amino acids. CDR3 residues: CASSLRTSSADTQYF. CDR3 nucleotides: TGTGCCAGCAGTCTCCGGACTAGCAGTGCAGATACGCAGTATTTT.

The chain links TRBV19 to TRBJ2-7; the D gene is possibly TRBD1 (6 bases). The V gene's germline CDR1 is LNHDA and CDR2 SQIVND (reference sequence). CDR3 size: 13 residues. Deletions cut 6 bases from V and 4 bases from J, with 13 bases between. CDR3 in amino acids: CASSTDRFYEQYF. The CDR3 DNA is TGTGCCAGTAGCACGGACAGATTTTACGAGCAGTACTTC.